This is a list of T cell receptor beta chains from one sample in a study of T cells in Graves' hyperthyroidism and ophthalmopathy. TCRdb passed the multiplex PCR reads through MiXCR, listing each CDR3 protein once. This sample yields 600,000 or so distinct CDR3 sequences, of which approximately 14% are seen a single time; 7.1% belongs to the top ten. Sequenced input: blood. These receptors originate from a woman younger than 30 with Graves' ophthalmopathy. CDR3s include the opening cysteine and the closing phenylalanine or tryptophan.

v_gene: TRBV18
len: 14
CDR3aa: CASSPGTTSYEQYF

v_gene: TRBV28
len: 19
CDR3aa: CASSRRQATSWDGNQPQHF

v_gene: TRBV27
len: 16
CDR3aa: CASSSMSGESGTEAFF

v_gene: TRBV7-9
len: 20
CDR3aa: CASSLRGPGLAGGSSYEQYF

v_gene: TRBV15
len: 14
CDR3aa: CATSLQWAYNEQFF

v_gene: TRBV10-3
len: 16
CDR3aa: CAISEPWAASYNEQFF

v_gene: TRBV7-8
len: 17
CDR3aa: CASSPSEGTSGNNEQFF

v_gene: TRBV20-1
len: 14
CDR3aa: CSARGRGAGDEQFF

v_gene: TRBV6-1
len: 15
CDR3aa: CASSQEGGRNTEAFF

v_gene: TRBV27
len: 15
CDR3aa: CASRTSDPWDTEAFF

v_gene: TRBV7-3
len: 16
CDR3aa: CASSLTASGTTDTQYF

v_gene: TRBV20-1
len: 14
CDR3aa: CSALSSGRPDTQYF

v_gene: TRBV28
len: 13
CDR3aa: CASTGQGYNEQFF

v_gene: TRBV7-8
len: 16
CDR3aa: CASSPNPAASQETQYF

v_gene: TRBV27
len: 14
CDR3aa: CASSSTGSNYGYTF

v_gene: TRBV19
len: 15
CDR3aa: CASSPRGRVNNEQFF